The rows below give T cell receptor beta chains drawn from one sample of a study of cytomegalovirus exposure and HLA in healthy donors. TCRdb's copy holds only in-frame clones and misses some; the assay was immunoSEQ multiplex PCR. The repertoire includes 110,000 or so clones, 86% of them detected once, and 3% to 4% sits in the top ten. Sequenced input: PBMCs. Receptors were obtained from a woman in her late teens or twenties in good health and CMV-seropositive. Both conserved end residues are part of each CDR3. D genes are given only for firm matches. Clone size is stated in some rows and not others, as once, few, many or a class when expanded.

J gene: TRBJ2-2
V gene: TRBV29-1
D gene: TRBD1
clone size: few
CDR3 protein: CSVSQPGTGFTGELFF
CDR3 DNA: TGCAGCGTTTCTCAACCCGGGACAGGGTTCACCGGGGAGCTGTTTTTT

J gene: TRBJ1-2
V gene: TRBV28
D gene: NA
clone size: NA
CDR3 protein: CASRLSVVNYGYTF
CDR3 DNA: TGTGCCAGCAGATTGTCAGTTGTTAACTATGGCTACACCTTC

J gene: TRBJ2-2
V gene: TRBV5-1
D gene: TRBD2
clone size: NA
CDR3 protein: CASSLARLAVNTGELFF
CDR3 DNA: TGCGCCAGCAGCTTGGCCCGTCTAGCGGTGAACACCGGGGAGCTGTTTTTT

J gene: TRBJ2-5
V gene: TRBV2
D gene: TRBD2
clone size: NA
CDR3 protein: CASTGTSGGYQETQYF
CDR3 DNA: TGTGCCAGCACCGGGACTAGCGGGGGATACCAAGAGACCCAGTACTTC

J gene: TRBJ1-2
V gene: TRBV28
D gene: TRBD1
clone size: NA
CDR3 protein: CASSLGGTARGYTF
CDR3 DNA: TGTGCCAGCAGCCTAGGGGGGACAGCTCGTGGCTACACCTTC

J gene: TRBJ2-7
V gene: TRBV7-8
D gene: TRBD1
clone size: NA
CDR3 protein: CASSSDRGGEQYF
CDR3 DNA: TGTGCCAGCAGCTCGGACAGGGGGGGCGAGCAGTACTTC

J gene: TRBJ2-1
V gene: TRBV9
D gene: TRBD2
clone size: once
CDR3 protein: CASQRLADGDEQFF
CDR3 DNA: TGTGCCAGCCAAAGGCTAGCGGATGGGGATGAGCAGTTCTTC

J gene: TRBJ1-5
V gene: TRBV2
D gene: NA
clone size: few
CDR3 protein: CASSRGSIGNQPQHF
CDR3 DNA: TGTGCCAGCAGTAGAGGGAGCATAGGGAATCAGCCCCAGCATTTT

J gene: TRBJ1-2
V gene: TRBV19
D gene: NA
clone size: NA
CDR3 protein: CASSEDYGYTF
CDR3 DNA: TGTGCCAGTAGCGAGGACTATGGCTACACCTTC

J gene: TRBJ1-2
V gene: TRBV9
D gene: TRBD1
clone size: NA
CDR3 protein: CASSASGQPNYGYTF
CDR3 DNA: TGTGCCAGCAGCGCCTCGGGACAGCCTAACTATGGCTACACCTTC

J gene: TRBJ1-1
V gene: TRBV11-1
D gene: TRBD1
clone size: NA
CDR3 protein: CASSQTGGRTEAFF
CDR3 DNA: TGTGCCAGCAGCCAGACAGGGGGGAGAACTGAAGCTTTCTTT